A selection of T cell receptor beta chains follows, all from one sample in a study of early T cells in non-severe SARS-CoV-2 infection. Via MiXCR, TCRdb re-called the 5' RACE reads, giving one row per CDR3 protein. The data contain approximately 33,000 distinct CDR3 sequences, 5.3% of them singletons. The sample was whole blood. The receptor set was obtained from an adult who was a healthcare worker with PCR-confirmed SARS-CoV-2 infection or an uninfected control (not recorded which). The CDR3 runs from the conserved cysteine through the conserved F or W. The D gene is left open where the match is weak. Expanded clones are given a class, and other clones once, few, many or no size at all.

j_call | clone_size | d_call | v_call | cdr3_aa | cdr3_nt
TRBJ1-2 | - | - | TRBV6-6 | CASSSDKNYGYTF | TGTGCCAGCAGCTCGGACAAAAACTATGGCTACACCTTC
TRBJ2-7 | many | - | TRBV20-1 | CSASSRRYEQYF | TGCAGTGCCTCTTCTCGGAGGTACGAGCAGTACTTC
TRBJ1-1 | - | TRBD1 | TRBV12-3/TRBV12-4 | CASRQQGRETEAFF | TGTGCCAGCAGACAACAGGGGCGGGAGACTGAAGCTTTCTTT
TRBJ2-2 | few | - | TRBV13 | CASSPGANTGELFF | TGTGCCAGCAGCCCGGGGGCGAACACCGGGGAGCTGTTTTTT
TRBJ2-7 | many | - | TRBV6-2/TRBV6-3 | CASIEGPAYHYEQYF | TGTGCCAGCATAGAAGGACCAGCGTATCACTACGAGCAGTACTTC
TRBJ2-7 | many | TRBD2 | TRBV7-2 | CASSPAIGLAERYEQYF | TGTGCCAGCAGCCCCGCCATCGGACTAGCGGAACGATACGAGCAGTACTTC
TRBJ2-7 | many | TRBD1 | TRBV10-3 | CAIAAGQGRNEQYF | TGTGCCATTGCAGCGGGACAGGGGAGGAACGAGCAGTACTTC
TRBJ1-2 | medium-sized | TRBD1 | TRBV12-3/TRBV12-4 | CASSLSRGLYTF | TGTGCCAGCAGTTTATCAAGGGGGCTATACACCTTC
TRBJ2-3 | - | TRBD1 | TRBV7-6 | CASSPGRGHTDTQYF | TGTGCCAGCAGCCCCGGCAGGGGGCACACAGATACGCAGTATTTT
TRBJ1-1 | many | TRBD1 | TRBV7-9 | CASSLARTGEAFF | TGTGCCAGCAGCTTAGCGCGGACAGGTGAAGCTTTCTTT
TRBJ1-6 | many | - | TRBV7-2 | CASSLFWGRSSPLHF | TGTGCCAGCAGCTTATTTTGGGGTCGATCATCACCCCTCCACTTT
TRBJ1-6 | many | - | TRBV11-2 | CASSLDDGGLLPFSHNSPLHF | TGTGCCAGCAGCTTAGATGATGGGGGACTACTACCATTTTCCCATAATTCACCCCTCCACTTT
TRBJ2-7 | many | TRBD2 | TRBV19 | CASSKTSGMYEQYF | TGTGCCAGTAGCAAGACTAGCGGGATGTACGAGCAGTACTTC
TRBJ1-6 | many | - | TRBV27 | CASSQYNSPLHF | TGTGCCAGCAGTCAATATAATTCACCCCTCCACTTT
TRBJ1-1 | few | - | TRBV7-8 | CASSFFRDGTEAFF | TGTGCCAGCAGCTTCTTCAGGGATGGGACTGAAGCTTTCTTT
TRBJ2-4 | many | - | TRBV3-2 | CASSRGTAKNIQYF | TGTGCCAGCAGCCGTGGGACAGCAAAAAACATTCAGTACTTC
TRBJ2-7 | many | - | TRBV20-1 | CSARDRPGTYEQYF | TGCAGTGCTAGAGACCGTCCAGGAACCTACGAGCAGTACTTC
TRBJ2-7 | - | TRBD2 | TRBV14 | CASSHGGGTSGRPRSSYEQYF | TGTGCCAGCAGCCACGGAGGGGGGACTAGCGGGAGGCCCAGGAGCTCCTACGAGCAGTACTTC
TRBJ2-3 | few | TRBD2 | TRBV5-4 | CASSPDGGRGDTQYF | TGTGCCAGCAGCCCCGACGGAGGGCGGGGGGATACGCAGTATTTT
TRBJ1-6 | - | - | TRBV4-2 | CASSISPGTYNSPLHF | TGTGCCAGCAGCATAAGCCCGGGAACCTATAATTCACCCCTCCACTTT
TRBJ2-1 | few | - | TRBV20-1 | CSARSSIYNEQFF | TGCAGTGCTAGGTCTAGCATCTACAATGAGCAGTTCTTC
TRBJ2-5 | many | TRBD2 | TRBV20-1 | CSARIRTGGETQYF | TGCAGTGCCAGAATTCGGACGGGAGGAGAGACCCAGTACTTC
TRBJ1-5 | many | - | TRBV3-1 | CASSQDWGGNQPQHF | TGTGCCAGCAGCCAAGATTGGGGGGGGAATCAGCCCCAGCATTTT
TRBJ1-1 | many | - | TRBV7-9 | CASSSEGRGTEAFF | TGTGCCAGCAGCTCCGAGGGGCGCGGCACTGAAGCTTTCTTT
TRBJ1-1 | few | - | TRBV3-1 | CASSQVRYGTEAFF | TGTGCCAGCAGCCAGGTCCGGTATGGGACTGAAGCTTTCTTT
TRBJ2-7 | many | TRBD2 | TRBV5-6 | CASSRKGSGGPEQYF | TGTGCCAGCAGCCGAAAGGGCAGCGGGGGCCCAGAGCAGTACTTC
TRBJ2-3 | many | TRBD2 | TRBV20-1 | CSASGGTDTQYF | TGCAGTGCTAGCGGGGGGACAGATACGCAGTATTTT
TRBJ2-3 | few | TRBD1 | TRBV5-1 | CASSFDRGQPTDTQYF | TGCGCCAGCAGCTTCGACAGGGGACAACCCACAGATACGCAGTATTTT